Reported below is one T cell receptor (beta chain). Its antigen is not identified. The PCR contained 60 Vbeta and 13 Jbeta primers. The data were produced by immunoSEQ multiplex PCR, yet TCRdb's version contains in-frame clones alone and is incomplete. Of 90,000 to 100,000 clones in the sample, 60% to 80% were seen once. These data belong to a study of cytomegalovirus exposure and HLA in healthy donors. The wider study: Most donors, less than 85% of roughly 400 genotyped, fell in the Caucasian-associated ancestry cluster. General study results and limits: As a later analysis revealed, the rate of TCR association differed by HLA locus, with DRB1 most and HLA-C fewest. Prior analysis indicated that the majority of TCR beta V segments exhibited productivity approximately 87% or approximately 30% of the time. As a later analysis showed, a missense DCLRE1C variant was linked to trimming of TCR beta V- and J-genes.

This CDR3 has 14 amino acids. The V gene end was trimmed by 0 bases and the J gene end by 4 bases; junction bases not matched to a gene: 1. The V gene's germline CDR1 is MRHNA and CDR2 SNTAGT. The TCR sequence derives from a female donor in good health and CMV-seronegative. The V call is TRBV6-4, the J call TRBJ2-3; 7 bases fit TRBD1. The specimen was PBMCs. CDR3 bases: TGTGCCAGCAGTGACTCAGGGGGCGCAGATACGCAGTATTTT. This codes for CASSDSGGADTQYF.